The T cell receptor beta chain described here comes from a study of breast tumors, draining lymph nodes, adjacent tissues. The study's findings and limits: That most tumor T cells come from lymph nodes remained unproven. Tumor and nontumor repertoires were significantly more similar in luminal-like than in basal-like breast cancer.

Samples came from axillary lymph nodes draining the breast cancer. TCRdb analysed the multiplex PCR reads with MiXCR anew, one entry per CDR3 protein. The profile shows approximately 200,000 distinct CDR3 sequences, approximately 30% of them singletons. This clonotype was seen repeatedly, ten times or more. The antigen is unknown. This CDR3 has 15 amino acids. Germline assignment: CDR1 SGHNT and CDR2 YENEEA. V was trimmed by 1 base and J by 0 bases, leaving 8 bases between them. The source material was axillary lymph node tissue. The rearrangement joins TRBV11-3 to TRBJ2-3; D not resolved. This TCR was sampled from a female donor with breast cancer. Some clones in this sample may be carry-over from other donors' samples. Written as DNA, the CDR3 is TGTGCCAGCAGCTTAGGCCTAACTAGCACAGATACGCAGTATTTT. Its protein is CASSLGLTSTDTQYF.